This T cell receptor (beta chain) is from a study of post-analysis software for immune sequencing data. Per the germline V gene, CDR1 is SGDLS and CDR2 is YYNGEE. This CDR3 has 15 amino acids. V lost 1 base and J lost 5; bases outside the gene matches: 7. Broader study findings: Five TRBV segments (TRBV5-6, TRBV5-1 and TRBV20-1 among them) occurred more frequently in patients than in controls.

Unique-molecular-identifier-tagged TCR beta cDNA libraries were used. From the PCR reads, TCRdb called clonotypes with MiXCR, one entry per CDR3 protein. The sample shows approximately 730,000 distinct CDR3 sequences, under 60% of them seen only once. A note on this clonotype: Its antigen is not identified.

Material: blood. This chain uses TRBV9 with TRBJ2-7; TRBD2 matches at 9 bases. The clonotype originates from a girl aged 10-17 years with multiple sclerosis. DNA of the CDR3: TGTGCCAGCAGCGTACAAGCGGGAGGCACGGACGAGCAGTACTTC. Its protein is CASSVQAGGTDEQYF.